Presented here are 30 T cell receptor beta chains from one specimen sequenced in a study of control samples from healthy donors and cancer patients. Assay: immunoSEQ multiplex PCR; the TCRdb copy retains only in-frame clones and omits some. Among around 140,000 clones listed, under 95% were seen once. The sequenced material came from blood. The receptors here all came from a man aged 18-30 years in good health.

This chain connects TRBV5-6 to TRBJ2-7; D is unclear. This CDR3 has 15 amino acids. V was clipped by 0 bases and J by 0 bases, with 10 bases between them. From germline, CDR1 is SGHDT and CDR2 YYEEEE. Here the CDR3 reads CASSLGQWSSYEQYF. CDR3 sequence (DNA): TGTGCCAGCAGCTTGGGGCAGTGGAGCTCCTACGAGCAGTACTTC.

CDR3 sequence (DNA): TGCGCCAGCAGCTTGGTTCCGGGCTCCACCATTTACAATGAGCAGTTCTTC. This sequence encodes CASSLVPGSTIYNEQFF. The rearrangement joins TRBV5-1 to TRBJ2-1, with D hard to call. V was trimmed by 0 bases and J by 4 bases, leaving 17 bases between them. The CDR3 totals 17 residues. Germline loops: CDR1 SGHRS, CDR2 YFSETQ.

This chain connects TRBV7-9 to TRBJ2-3, with 8 nucleotides matching TRBD2. The CDR3 has 15 residues. V dropped 7 bases and J dropped 1; count of bases not matched to a gene: 7. Germline lookup yields CDR1 SEHNR and CDR2 FQNEAQ (reference sequence). The CDR3 protein is CASNRERGRTDTQYF. The CDR3, as DNA: TGTGCCAGCAACCGCGAGCGGGGGCGCACAGATACGCAGTATTTT. The whole variable domain, filled in from reference TRBV7-9 and TRBJ2-3, reads DTGVSQNPRHKITKRGQNVTFRCDPISEHNRLYWYRQTLGQGPEFLTYFQNEAQLEKSRLLSDRFSAERPKGSFSTLEIQRTEQGDSAMYLCASNRERGRTDTQYFGPGTRLTVL.

The rearrangement joins TRBV4-2 to TRBJ2-7; TRBD2 agrees at 7 bases. Germline V gene data show CDR1 as LGHNA and CDR2 as YNFKEQ. V lost 1 base and J lost 5; bases outside the gene matches: 11. The length of the CDR3 is 16 residues. The DNA for the CDR3 is TGTGCCAGCAGCCAAGGTCTGGGGGGAGGGGTCCACGAGCAGTACTTC. Translated, it gives CASSQGLGGGVHEQYF.

The V and J genes are TRBV30 and TRBJ1-2; tentative D call: TRBD1 (6 bases). The V end was cut by 8 bases, the J end by 1 base, with 11 bases between. Germline-derived CDR1 and CDR2 are GTSNPN and SVGIG (reference sequence). The CDR3 runs 12 residues. The CDR3 coding sequence is TGTGCCCAAACAGGGAATAACTATGGCTACACCTTC. This translates into CAQTGNNYGYTF.

The V and J genes are TRBV27 and TRBJ2-3; D is undetermined. V lost 6 bases, J lost 2 bases, and 12 bases lay in between. The germline gives CDR1 MNHEY, CDR2 SMNVEV (reference sequence). The CDR3 is 14 residues long. The CDR3 region is CASSVGSTTDTQYF. CDR3 bases: TGTGCCAGCAGCGTGGGGTCAACCACAGATACGCAGTATTTT.

This clone was counted a single time. The CDR3 DNA reads as TGTGCCACCGCCGTCGGGGAAGCTTTCTTT. Encoded protein: CATAVGEAFF. The chain employs TRBV6-6 and TRBJ1-1; no reliable D call. The CDR3 totals 10 residues. Germline CDR1 and CDR2: MNHNY and SVGAGI (reference sequence). V lost 10 bases and J 8 bases, leaving 11 bases between the germline ends.

The rearrangement links TRBV7-9 to TRBJ2-5; tentatively, D is TRBD1 (6 bases). The CDR3 sequence is 14 residues long. The V gene's germline CDR1 is SEHNR and CDR2 FQNEAQ (reference sequence). V dropped 2 bases and J dropped 5 bases, with 12 bases sitting between them. Here the CDR3 reads CASSLYAGDETQYF. CDR3 bases: TGTGCCAGCAGCTTATACGCAGGGGACGAGACCCAGTACTTC.

The genes are TRBV11-2 and TRBJ2-3; 9 bases align to TRBD1. This CDR3 comprises 17 residues. The germline V gene has CDR1 SGHAT and CDR2 FQNNGV. Unmatched junction bases numbered 15, after V lost 5 bases and J lost 6 bases. Here the CDR3 reads CASSRIGGQGPLDTQYF. The CDR3 region has the DNA TGTGCCAGCAGCCGGATCGGGGGACAGGGCCCCCTGGATACGCAGTATTTT.

The rearrangement links TRBV18 to TRBJ2-2; TRBD1 aligns across 8 bases. Trimming cost V 3 bases and J 6 bases; bases outside gene matches: 3. This CDR3 has 14 residues. Germline V gives CDR1 KGHSH, CDR2 LQKENI. CDR3 DNA sequence: TGTGCCAGCTCACCCCAGACAGGGGCCGGGGAGCTGTTTTTT. Amino acids: CASSPQTGAGELFF.

The chain carries TRBV9 and TRBJ2-1; 7 nucleotides match TRBD2. The length of the CDR3 is 19 residues. V gave up 0 bases and J gave up 4 bases; unmatched junction bases: 16. CDR1 and CDR2 from the germline V gene are SGDLS and YYNGEE. The CDR3: CASSVVPSGDFSRYNEQFF. The CDR3 nucleotides read TGTGCCAGCAGCGTAGTCCCCAGCGGGGATTTTAGCCGTTACAATGAGCAGTTCTTC.

This clone is a singleton in its sample. This sequence joins TRBV28 and TRBJ1-1; D is ambiguous. The CDR3 is 13 amino acids. The V end lost 6 bases, the J end lost 10 bases, and 18 bases lay between the germline ends. Germline lookup yields CDR1 MDHEN and CDR2 SYDVKM. CDR3 DNA sequence: TGTGCCAGCAGCAAGTTGGCCCCTAGGATAGCTTTCTTT. It yields the protein CASSKLAPRIAFF.

DNA for the CDR3: TGTGCCAGCAGCCAAGCATTGCGCGAGCAGTACTTC. Encoded protein: CASSQALREQYF. The rearrangement uses TRBV4-2 and TRBJ2-7; D is ambiguous. CDR1 LGHNA and CDR2 YNFKEQ come from the germline V gene. The CDR3 consists of 12 residues. V gave up 1 base and J gave up 6 bases, with 7 bases separating them.

The rearrangement joins TRBV19 to TRBJ1-3; the D is unclear. This CDR3 contains 15 residues. In germline, CDR1 is LNHDA, CDR2 SQIVND (reference sequence). V dropped 7 bases and J dropped 0 bases, with 13 bases sitting between them. The DNA for the CDR3 is TGTGCCAGTACAAACGTAGCACGCTCTGGAAACACCATATATTTT. Translating gives CASTNVARSGNTIYF.

CDR3 sequence (DNA): TGTGCCAGCAGTTGGGGACAGGGCTCCTACGAGCAGTACTTC. Amino acid sequence: CASSWGQGSYEQYF. V gene TRBV27 combines with J gene TRBJ2-7; TRBD1 agrees at 9 bases. Germline assignment: CDR1 MNHEY and CDR2 SMNVEV (reference sequence). Trimming cost V 4 bases and J 0 bases; bases outside gene matches: 1. The CDR3 loop spans 14 amino acids.

This chain joins TRBV30 and TRBJ1-2; D possibly corresponds to TRBD1 (5 bases). CDR1 and CDR2 (germline): GTSNPN, SVGIG (reference sequence). The ends were cut back, 3 bases at V and 3 bases at J, with 23 bases in the middle. The CDR3 totals 17 residues. CDR3 sequence (DNA): TGTGCCTGGAGAACCTCGTGGGGGGTCGCGGGCTACTATGGCTACACCTTC. It specifies CAWRTSWGVAGYYGYTF.

The V gene is TRBV6-5, the J gene TRBJ1-5, with unresolved D. Germline CDR1 and CDR2: MNHEY and SVGAGI. Trimming stripped 8 bases from V and 0 bases from J, with 11 bases between. This CDR3 spans 14 amino acids. This CDR3 reads CASAVDHSNQPQHF. In DNA, the CDR3 is TGTGCCAGCGCGGTAGATCATAGCAATCAGCCCCAGCATTTT.

This clone was observed a handful of times. V is TRBV28 and J is TRBJ2-3, with 12 bases that match TRBD2. The CDR3 length is 16 residues. CDR1 and CDR2 from the germline V gene are MDHEN and SYDVKM. V lost 5 bases and J lost 4; bases outside the gene matches: 7. CDR3 residues: CASSLRTSGMPDTQYF. In DNA form, the CDR3 reads TGTGCCAGCAGTCTCCGGACTAGCGGGATGCCAGATACGCAGTATTTT.

The chain couples TRBV4-1 to TRBJ2-3; D might be TRBD1 (6 bases). The germline V gene has CDR1 MGHRA and CDR2 YSYEKL. The CDR3 runs 14 residues. V was trimmed by 3 bases and J by 1 base, leaving 8 bases between them. DNA for the CDR3: TGCGCCAGCAGCCAGAGGACAGGCACAGATACGCAGTATTTT. Translation: CASSQRTGTDTQYF.

V usage is TRBV5-4 and J usage is TRBJ2-5; D is undetermined. The CDR3 runs to 12 residues. V lost 0 bases, J lost 4 bases, and 4 bases lay in between. Germline CDR1 is SGHNT and CDR2 is YYREEE (reference sequence). The CDR3 sequence: CASSLVGETQYF. CDR3 sequence (DNA): TGTGCCAGCAGCTTGGTTGGAGAGACCCAGTACTTC.

This chain's CDR3 is CASHPKTAYSNQPQHF. CDR3 nucleotide sequence: TGTGCCAGCCACCCGAAGACGGCATATAGCAATCAGCCCCAGCATTTT. The chain combines TRBV7-8 with TRBJ1-5; D gene uncertain. The V and J ends lost 8 bases and 0 bases respectively, with 17 bases between them. CDR1 SGHVS and CDR2 FQNEAQ come from the germline V gene. The CDR3 contains 16 residues.

The CDR3 reads CAIQGREDEQFF. The CDR3 nucleotides are TGTGCCATACAGGGAAGGGAGGATGAGCAGTTCTTC. The chain has TRBV28 and TRBJ2-1, with D perhaps assigned TRBD1 or TRBD2 (6 bases each). Per the germline V gene, CDR1 is MDHEN and CDR2 is SYDVKM. V was clipped by 10 bases and J by 8 bases, with 15 bases between them. There are 12 residues in the CDR3.

The chain recombines TRBV2 with TRBJ1-1; TRBD1 matches at 8 bases. CDR1 is SNHLY, CDR2 FYNNEI, per germline. Losses at the gene ends were 3 bases for V and 6 bases for J; bases not matched to a gene: 3. This CDR3 region has 13 residues. The CDR3 spells CASSDGQGPEAFF. The DNA of the CDR3 is TGTGCCAGCAGTGATGGACAGGGCCCTGAAGCTTTCTTT.

In its sample, this clone was seen a few times. The chain has TRBV5-1 and TRBJ2-5; D perhaps matches TRBD2 (5 bases). The CDR3 runs to 14 residues. The ends were cut back, 0 bases at V and 3 bases at J, with 9 bases in the middle. Germline V gives CDR1 SGHRS, CDR2 YFSETQ. The CDR3: CASSLVGSEETQYF. In DNA form, the CDR3 reads TGCGCCAGCAGCTTGGTAGGGAGCGAAGAGACCCAGTACTTC.

The V and J genes are TRBV28 and TRBJ2-5; 7 bases are shared with TRBD1. This CDR3 is built from 14 residues. Germline V lookup: CDR1 MDHEN, CDR2 SYDVKM. With 3 bases clipped from V and 5 bases from J, the junction kept 6 bases outside the gene matches. The CDR3 here is CASSFVGGRETQYF. In DNA, the CDR3 is TGTGCCAGCAGTTTTGTAGGGGGCCGGGAGACCCAGTACTTC. The whole variable domain, remainder taken from reference TRBV28 and TRBJ2-5, is DVKVTQSSRYLVKRTGEKVFLECVQDMDHENMFWYRQDPGLGLRLIYFSYDVKMKEKGDIPEGYSVSREKKERFSLILESASTNQTSMYLCASSFVGGRETQYFGPGTRLLVL.

The J gene is TRBJ1-1, the V gene TRBV12-2; the table's TRBD1 call for D was not verified on the DNA. TRBV12-2 is classified as a pseudogene. CDR3 length equals 14 residues. The CDR3 loop reads CASRLQGQDTEAFF. The CDR3, as DNA: TGTGCAAGTCGCTTACAGGGCCAGGACACTGAAGCTTTCTTT.

The chain combines TRBV13 with TRBJ2-3, with TRBD2 matching over 15 bases. This CDR3 is built from 18 residues. Germline values: CDR1 PRHDT, CDR2 FYEKMQ (reference sequence). J was trimmed by 5 bases and V by 5 bases; bases with no gene match: 11. The CDR3 DNA reads as TGTGCCAGCAGCATCAGGACTAGCGGGGGGGAACTGAAAGATACGCAGTATTTT. It codes for CASSIRTSGGELKDTQYF. Using reference TRBV13 and TRBJ2-3 for the parts outside the CDR3, the full variable domain is AAGVIQSPRHLIKEKRETATLKCYPIPRHDTVYWYQQGPGQDPQFLISFYEKMQSDKGSIPDRFSAQQFSDYHSELNMSSLELGDSALYFCASSIRTSGGELKDTQYFGPGTRLTVL.

The chain carries TRBV11-2 and TRBJ1-2; weak D call: TRBD1 (6 bases). The V end was cut by 5 bases, the J end by 4 bases, with 11 bases between. CDR1 and CDR2 from the germline V gene are SGHAT and FQNNGV. This CDR3 comprises 13 residues. The CDR3 protein is CASSVRTVYGYTF. The CDR3 bases are TGTGCCAGCAGCGTGAGGACAGTCTATGGCTACACCTTC.

The chain recombines TRBV5-6 with TRBJ1-2; D is perhaps TRBD1 (5 bases). V was pared by 2 bases and J by 4 bases, with 15 bases between. The CDR3 runs to 15 residues. Germline CDR1 and CDR2: SGHDT and YYEEEE. This CDR3 reads CASSLRGSTAYGYTF. Written as DNA, the CDR3 is TGTGCCAGCAGCTTAAGGGGCAGTACGGCCTATGGCTACACCTTC.

The table lists this clone with a count of one. V gene TRBV7-3 combines with J gene TRBJ2-5; D uncertain. The V end lost 5 bases, the J end lost 5 bases, and 12 bases lay between the germline ends. This CDR3 is 13 amino acids long. The germline gives CDR1 SGHTA, CDR2 FQGTGA. CDR3 sequence reads: CASSQNSGETQYF. CDR3 nucleotides: TGTGCCAGCAGCCAAAACAGTGGGGAGACCCAGTACTTC. Full variable domain (rest looked up from reference TRBV7-3 and TRBJ2-5): GAGVSQTPSNKVTEKGKYVELRCDPISGHTALYWYRQSLGQGPEFLIYFQGTGAADDSGLPNDRFFAVRPEGSVSTLKIQRTERGDSAVYLCASSQNSGETQYFGPGTRLLVL.